Sequencing of this TCR beta chain was carried out in a study of T cells in Graves' hyperthyroidism and ophthalmopathy. Diagnostic decisions used clinical symptoms, serum thyroxine and TRAb, thyroid ultrasound and orbital computed tomography. V dropped 4 bases and J dropped 0 bases, with 8 bases sitting between them. CDR1 and CDR2 from the germline V gene are SGDLS and YYNGEE. The CDR3 extends over 14 amino acids. TCR beta CDR3 regions were amplified from RNA. A first-round RT-PCR of the TCR CDR3 used the HTBI primer set. MiXCR, run by TCRdb on the multiplex PCR reads, gives a single entry per CDR3 protein. The data show under 350,000 distinct CDR3 sequences, with approximately 15% seen just once and 55% to 60% held by the top ten. This clonotype was seen a few times.

The specimen sequenced was blood. This TCR was sampled from a woman aged 60-75 years with Graves' ophthalmopathy. The rearrangement joins TRBV9 to TRBJ2-1, with D hard to call. For the CDR3, the DNA is TGTGCCAGCAGCCCCACGATCTCCTACAATGAGCAGTTCTTC. Protein product: CASSPTISYNEQFF.